This is a list of T cell receptor beta chains from one sample in a study of neurological immune-mediated disorders. MiXCR was run by TCRdb on the 5' RACE reads, yielding one entry per CDR3 protein. This sample has under 80,000 distinct CDR3 sequences; roughly 5.6% occur once, and the top ten carry approximately 2.8%. Specimen: PBMCs. These receptors all stem from a woman aged 25 to 39 with multiple sclerosis. Each CDR3 is given with its conserved first and last residue. Each record gives: CDR3 DNA, CDR3 protein, V gene, D gene, clone size, J gene. A D gene is named only where the DNA matches it firmly. Size values are once, few and many counts, or a class for expanded clones, and some rows have none.

TGCAGTGCTAGAAAGGAGGGGCTTCAGGGAGTTCAGTACTTC,CSARKEGLQGVQYF,TRBV20-1,-,many,TRBJ2-4
TGCAGTGCTAGGTCCCTAGCGGGGCGGGGAGATACGCAGTATTTT,CSARSLAGRGDTQYF,TRBV20-1,TRBD2,many,TRBJ2-3
TGCGCCAGCAGCTTGGTGGACAGTATCGGAACAGATACGCAGTATTTT,CASSLVDSIGTDTQYF,TRBV5-1,-,few,TRBJ2-3
TGCAGTGTTAGGGGACAGGGAATTTCGAACATTCAGTACTTC,CSVRGQGISNIQYF,TRBV20-1,TRBD1,many,TRBJ2-4
TGCAGTGCTTCTGGACAGGGCGGAGAGACCCAGTACTTC,CSASGQGGETQYF,TRBV20-1,TRBD1,many,TRBJ2-5
TGCGCCAGCAGCTCTCGTCCTCCGGGACAGGGGAACACCGGGGAGCTGTTTTTT,CASSSRPPGQGNTGELFF,TRBV5-1,TRBD1,many,TRBJ2-2
TGCAGTGCTCGACCGGGACAGGGAACAGATACGCAGTATTTT,CSARPGQGTDTQYF,TRBV20-1,TRBD1,many,TRBJ2-3
TGTGCCAGCAGCTTAGGGCAAGCGTCCTACGAGCAGTACTTC,CASSLGQASYEQYF,TRBV11-1,-,many,TRBJ2-7
TGTGCCAGCAATGGAAACCCGGGGGAAAAACTGTTTTTT,CASNGNPGEKLFF,TRBV2,-,many,TRBJ1-4
TGCGCCACCTCCCCGGGGGGCTCATCACCCCTCCACTTT,CATSPGGSSPLHF,TRBV5-1,-,many,TRBJ1-6
TGTGCCAGCAGGACAGGGACAGGCCATAAGATGGAGACCCAGTACTTC,CASRTGTGHKMETQYF,TRBV2,TRBD1,many,TRBJ2-5
TGTGCCAGCAGTCTGGACAACGGGGGAGGCTATGGCTACACCTTC,CASSLDNGGGYGYTF,TRBV27,-,many,TRBJ1-2
TGCAGCGTTGCCCAACAGATACACACTGAAGCTTTCTTT,CSVAQQIHTEAFF,TRBV29-1,-,-,TRBJ1-1
TGCAGTGCTAGTTGGGGGACTAGCGACCGGGAGCAGTACTTC,CSASWGTSDREQYF,TRBV20-1,TRBD2,-,TRBJ2-7
TGTGCCAGCAGCTTGTGGCTCCCGAACACTGAAGCTTTCTTT,CASSLWLPNTEAFF,TRBV5-6,-,many,TRBJ1-1
TGTGCCAGCAGCTTGAGGGCCTATGGCTACACCTTC,CASSLRAYGYTF,TRBV11-2,-,many,TRBJ1-2
TGTGCCAGCAGGCCAGGGGACTCTAGCACAGATACGCAGTATTTT,CASRPGDSSTDTQYF,TRBV12-3/TRBV12-4,-,many,TRBJ2-3
TGCGCCAGCAGCGCCGGTAACAGCCGATCTAACTATGGCTACACCTTC,CASSAGNSRSNYGYTF,TRBV5-1,-,many,TRBJ1-2
TGTGCCATCAGTGAGTCCTTACAGGGCCTCTCCTTC,CAISESLQGLSF,TRBV10-3,-,many,TRBJ1-2
TGTGCCAGCAGCCGTCGCGGGGTAGGGTATCAGCCCCAGCATTTT,CASSRRGVGYQPQHF,TRBV12-3/TRBV12-4,-,many,TRBJ1-5
TGCAGCGCTGAGACAGGGGGCCACACTGAAGCTTTCTTT,CSAETGGHTEAFF,TRBV29-1,TRBD1,many,TRBJ1-1
TGTGCCAGCTCTCAACCAGGGGGCATCACTGAAGCTTTCTTT,CASSQPGGITEAFF,TRBV18,TRBD1,-,TRBJ1-1
TGTGCCAGCAGGCCTGGGGCGGGCCAAGGGGAGACCCAGTACTTC,CASRPGAGQGETQYF,TRBV4-2,-,many,TRBJ2-5